These 8 T cell receptor beta chains came from one sample sequenced in a study of blood T cell repertoires in COVID-19. TCRdb keeps only in-frame clones here, not all; method: immunoSEQ multiplex PCR. The sample shows 45,000 to 55,000 clones, around 72% of them seen only once. Sample: peripheral blood. Receptors were obtained from a human donor with active or convalescent COVID-19. The donor label of this sample is uncertain.

This chain uses TRBV12-2 with TRBJ1-4; the listed D gene, TRBD1, was not tested against the DNA. TRBV12-2 is a pseudogene. The CDR3 runs to 14 residues. DNA for the CDR3: TGTGCAAGTCGCCCTGACAACCTTAATGAAAAACTGTTTTTT. Amino acids: CASRPDNLNEKLFF.

The chain carries TRBV20-1 and TRBJ2-1, with TRBD2 matching over 7 bases. V lost 3 bases, J lost 7 bases, and 6 bases stayed unmatched. The V gene's germline CDR1 is DFQATT and CDR2 SNEGSKA (reference sequence). The CDR3 is 13 residues long. CDR3 bases: TGCAGTGCTAGTCCTAGCGGTCCTAATGAGCAGTTCTTC. This translates into CSASPSGPNEQFF.

The V and J genes are TRBV14 and TRBJ1-2, with D perhaps TRBD1 (6 bases). Trimming stripped 1 base from V and 8 bases from J, with 11 bases between. The CDR3 totals 13 residues. From germline, CDR1 is SGHDN and CDR2 FVKESK. The CDR3 bases are TGTGCCAGCAGCCAAGGAACAGGGTTGGGCTACACCTTC. Protein: CASSQGTGLGYTF.

This clone was counted a single time. The chain recombines TRBV7-6 with TRBJ2-3, with 9 bases aligning to TRBD1. Per the germline V gene, CDR1 is SGHVS and CDR2 is FNYEAQ. The CDR3 is made up of 16 amino acids. V was clipped by 1 base and J by 3 bases; unmatched bases: 5. The DNA for the CDR3 is TGTGCCAGCAGCTTAGTGGGGGGACAGGGTACAGATACGCAGTATTTT. Its protein product is CASSLVGGQGTDTQYF. Variable domain in full (rest from reference TRBV7-6 and TRBJ2-3): GAGVSQSPRYKVTKRGQDVALRCDPISGHVSLYWYRQALGQGPEFLTYFNYEAQQDKSGLPNDRFSAERPEGSISTLTIQRTEQRDSAMYRCASSLVGGQGTDTQYFGPGTRLTVL.

This clone occurred a few times. The CDR3 DNA follows: TGTGCCAGCAGCCGACAATGGGACAGGGTATCTTATGAGCAGTTCTTC. Translating gives CASSRQWDRVSYEQFF. The gene calls are TRBV6-2 or TRBV6-3 and TRBJ2-1; 9 bases match TRBD1. Germline loops: CDR1 MNHEY, CDR2 SVGEGT. Trimming cost V 6 bases and J 8 bases; bases outside gene matches: 14. The CDR3 sequence is 16 residues long.

This chain connects TRBV9 to TRBJ2-2, with a tentative D call TRBD2 (6 bases). The CDR3 spans 13 residues. V was clipped by 3 bases and J by 7 bases, with 10 bases between them. Looked up from germline, CDR1 is SGDLS and CDR2 is YYNGEE. DNA for the CDR3: TGTGCCAGCAGCGCGGGGGTAGGCGGGGAGCTGTTTTTT. It is translated as CASSAGVGGELFF.

The gene calls are TRBV11-3 and TRBJ1-4, with D perhaps matching TRBD1 (5 bases). This CDR3 comprises 14 residues. Trimming pared 5 bases from V and 7 bases from J, leaving 14 bases between. Germline V lookup: CDR1 SGHNT, CDR2 YENEEA. CDR3 sequence (DNA): TGTGCCAGCAGCCGGGGGTCCTCTCCTGAAAAACTGTTTTTT. Amino acids: CASSRGSSPEKLFF. Based on the CDR3 plus reference TRBV11-3 and TRBJ1-4, the full variable domain is EAGVVQSPRYKIIEKKQPVAFWCNPISGHNTLYWYLQNLGQGPELLIRYENEEAVDDSQLPKDRFSAERLKGVDSTLKIQPAELGDSAVYLCASSRGSSPEKLFFGSGTQLSVL.

By sample fraction, this clone is medium-sized. This chain joins TRBV29-1 and TRBJ1-1, with D perhaps TRBD1 (5 bases). V was pared by 2 bases and J by 1 base, with 14 bases between. Per germline, CDR1 SQVTM and CDR2 ANQGSEA. The CDR3 is 15 residues long. In nucleotides, the CDR3 is TGCAGCGTTGAATTTCACTCCACAGGGAACACTGAAGCTTTCTTT. Amino acids: CSVEFHSTGNTEAFF.